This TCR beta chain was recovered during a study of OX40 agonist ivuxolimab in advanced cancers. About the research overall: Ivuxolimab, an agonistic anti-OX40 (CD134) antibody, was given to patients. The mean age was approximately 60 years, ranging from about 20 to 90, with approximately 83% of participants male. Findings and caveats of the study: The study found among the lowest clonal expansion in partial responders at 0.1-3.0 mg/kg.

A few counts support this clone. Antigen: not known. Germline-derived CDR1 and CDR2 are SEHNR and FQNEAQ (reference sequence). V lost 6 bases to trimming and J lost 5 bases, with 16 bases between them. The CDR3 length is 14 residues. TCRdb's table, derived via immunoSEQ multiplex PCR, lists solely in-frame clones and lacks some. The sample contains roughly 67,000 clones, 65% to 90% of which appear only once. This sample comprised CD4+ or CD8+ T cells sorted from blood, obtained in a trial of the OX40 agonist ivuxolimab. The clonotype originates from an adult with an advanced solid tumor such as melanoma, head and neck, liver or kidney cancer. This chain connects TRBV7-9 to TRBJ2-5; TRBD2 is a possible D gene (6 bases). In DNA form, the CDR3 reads TGTGCCAGCAGTTCAGGGTATGGAGGGGAGACCCAGTACTTC. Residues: CASSSGYGGETQYF.